This T cell receptor beta chain derives from a study of blood T cells in healthy people across ages. Trimming cost V 4 bases and J 11 bases; bases outside gene matches: 5. The CDR3 totals 12 residues. Germline CDR1 reads SGHRS; CDR2 reads YFSETQ. The authors ran a second PCR of about 7 to 11 cycles using a sample-barcoded 5' primer and a J-beta primer mix. MiXCR, applied by TCRdb to the 5' RACE reads, yields one record per CDR3 protein. The sample carries some 1.1 million distinct CDR3 sequences, roughly two fifths recorded once. This clonotype originated in a man younger than 35 in good health. The source material was blood. The chain uses TRBV5-1 and TRBJ2-5; 10 bases map to TRBD1. CDR3 sequence reads: CASSPGQGKQYF. In nucleotides, the CDR3 is TGCGCCAGCAGCCCGGGACAGGGGAAGCAGTACTTC.